This T cell receptor (beta chain) is from a study of T cell repertoires in cytomegalovirus infection. V was pared by 5 bases and J by 3 bases, with 13 bases between. Germline V CDR1 and CDR2: SGHTA, FQGTGA. The CDR3 covers 15 residues. TCRdb processed the reads anew with MiXCR; each CDR3 protein has one entry. The repertoire consists of 150,000 to 200,000 distinct CDR3 sequences, with 28% occurring once and the leading ten covering around 29%. Study observations and caveats: Dominating the ex vivo response were HLA-C-restricted CMV-specific TCR beta clonotypes.

Concerning this clonotype itself: Its antigen remains unidentified.

The J gene is TRBJ1-4, the V gene TRBV7-3, with TRBD1 as a possible D gene (5 bases). The source material was PBMCs. This TCR came from a human donor in good health (CMV status not recorded). Some clones in this sample may be carry-over from other donors' samples. The CDR3 loop is CASSPGPGPNEKLFF. For the CDR3, the DNA is TGTGCCAGCAGCCCGGGTCCGGGACCTAATGAAAAACTGTTTTTT.